Listed below are T cell receptor beta chains from one sample, sequenced in a study of blood T cell repertoires in COVID-19. Sequencing was performed with immunoSEQ multiplex PCR; in TCRdb, only in-frame clones are kept and a portion is missing. The top ten hold roughly 30% of the sample, which has 200,000 to 300,000 clones, 75% to 90% seen once. The sample consisted of peripheral blood. Receptors were obtained from a man in his forties with acute or convalescent COVID-19. Each CDR3 is given with its conserved first and last residue. D genes are given only for firm matches.

>TRBV19|TRBJ2-7|TRBD1
CASSAGTGRTYEQYF
TGTGCCAGTAGTGCCGGGACAGGGCGCACCTACGAGCAGTACTTC
>TRBV6-5|TRBJ2-7|-
CASKSSGTLTHEQYF
TGTGCCAGCAAATCCTCCGGGACACTCACCCACGAGCAGTACTTC
>TRBV7-9|TRBJ2-1|-
CASPGQNRNEQFF
TGTGCCAGCCCGGGACAAAACCGCAATGAGCAGTTCTTC
>TRBV9|TRBJ1-1|-
CASSVRTASNTEAFF
TGTGCCAGCAGCGTTCGGACAGCGTCGAACACTGAAGCTTTCTTT
>TRBV18|TRBJ1-1|-
CASSPTTGREAFF
TGTGCCAGCTCACCCACTACAGGGCGCGAAGCTTTCTTT
>TRBV5-1|TRBJ2-2|TRBD2
CASSLREGWGTGELFF
TGCGCCAGCAGCTTGAGGGAGGGGTGGGGGACCGGGGAGCTGTTTTTT
>TRBV6-1|TRBJ2-7|TRBD2
CASSEAGLAGRYEQYF
TGTGCCAGCAGTGAAGCGGGGCTAGCGGGAAGGTACGAGCAGTACTTC
>TRBV5-1|TRBJ2-1|TRBD2
CASSPGGDNEQFF
TGCGCCAGCAGCCCCGGGGGGGATAATGAGCAGTTCTTC
>TRBV5-8|TRBJ1-5|TRBD1
CASSLVGTENQPQHF
TGTGCCAGCAGCTTGGTTGGGACAGAGAATCAGCCCCAGCATTTT
>TRBV7-6|TRBJ2-3|TRBD1
CASSPRTGGNSHLDTQYF
TGTGCCAGCAGCCCTAGGACAGGGGGTAATTCTCATTTAGATACGCAGTATTTT
>TRBV9|TRBJ1-4|-
CASSRGTSNRVGEEKLFF
TGTGCCAGCAGCAGAGGGACATCGAACAGGGTGGGTGAAGAAAAACTGTTTTTT
>TRBV4-1|TRBJ2-7|TRBD2
CASSQDRVAGGIYEQYF
TGCGCCAGCAGCCAAGATAGGGTAGCGGGAGGGATCTACGAGCAGTACTTC
>TRBV11-2|TRBJ2-7|TRBD2
CASSLGLAGALDEQYF
TGTGCCAGCAGCCTGGGACTAGCGGGAGCTCTCGACGAGCAGTACTTC